This is a list of T cell receptor beta chains from one sample in a study of blood T cell repertoires in COVID-19. TCRdb's copy holds only in-frame clones and misses some; the assay was immunoSEQ multiplex PCR. The sample lists about 140,000 clones; 82% were seen once. Sequencing was performed on peripheral blood. These receptors were obtained from a woman at least 80 years old with acute or convalescent COVID-19. Both conserved end residues are part of each CDR3. A D gene is named only where the DNA matches it firmly. The size of a clone is reported for some rows only, either as once, few or many, or as a class for expanded clones.

>TRBJ1-5|-|TRBV19|-
TGTGCCAGTAGAGACACCCCTTATAGCAATCAGCCCCAGCATTTT
CASRDTPYSNQPQHF
>TRBJ2-2|-|TRBV2|TRBD2
TGTGCCAGCAGGGCGACTAGCGGCGCGAACACCGGGGAGCTGTTTTTT
CASRATSGANTGELFF
>TRBJ1-1|few|TRBV28|TRBD1
TGTGCCAGCGAACTTCGGCCGGGACAGGGAAACACTGAAGCTTTCTTT
CASELRPGQGNTEAFF
>TRBJ1-2|-|TRBV12-5|-
TGTGCTAGTGGTTGGGAGGGCGATGGCTACACCTTC
CASGWEGDGYTF
>TRBJ2-5|-|TRBV11-1|-
TGTGCCAGCCGTGATCGAGCAGAGACCCAGTACTTC
CASRDRAETQYF
>TRBJ2-5|-|TRBV7-2|-
TGTGCCAGCCGGCGAGATAGGGTGGGAGGGGGGACCCAGTACTTC
CASRRDRVGGGTQYF
>TRBJ1-1|-|TRBV28|-
TGTGCCAGCAGTTTAACTTTAGTGGACACTGAAGCTTTCTTT
CASSLTLVDTEAFF
>TRBJ2-3|few|TRBV7-2|-
TGTGCCAGCAGCTTATCTGGTGGGCGCACAGATACGCAGTATTTT
CASSLSGGRTDTQYF
>TRBJ2-7|-|TRBV5-1|TRBD2
TGCGCCAGCAGCCACAGGGGACTAGCGGGATACATATCCTACGAGCAGTACTTC
CASSHRGLAGYISYEQYF
>TRBJ1-6|-|TRBV2|TRBD1
TGTGCCAGCAGTTTAGGGACAGCAAATTCACCCCTCCACTTT
CASSLGTANSPLHF
>TRBJ2-1|-|TRBV27|-
TGTGCCAGCAGTTCAGGACGGATTGACTACTCGGGTGAGCAGTTCTTC
CASSSGRIDYSGEQFF
>TRBJ2-7|-|TRBV30|-
TGTGCCTGGAGTGCCCAAGGGGGGCAGTACTTC
CAWSAQGGQYF
>TRBJ2-5|-|TRBV5-8|-
TGTGCCAGCAGCTCGGGACACTACCAAGAGACCCAGTACTTC
CASSSGHYQETQYF
>TRBJ2-7|-|TRBV28|TRBD2
TGTGCCAGCAGGTTAGCGGGGGGGGACGAGCAGTACTTC
CASRLAGGDEQYF
>TRBJ1-1|few|TRBV28|-
TGTGCCAGCAGCTTTTACACGGGGGACACTGAAGCTTTCTTT
CASSFYTGDTEAFF
>TRBJ2-5|-|TRBV28|-
TGTGCCAGCAGTTCGGACAGAGACCAACAAGAGACCCAGTACTTC
CASSSDRDQQETQYF
>TRBJ2-2|-|TRBV5-1|-
TGCGCCAGCACCCCGCAACAGAGTAACGGGGAGCTGTTTTTT
CASTPQQSNGELFF
>TRBJ2-5|-|TRBV4-2|-
TGTGCCAGCAGCCAAGGGGCGGGTGAGACCCAGTACTTC
CASSQGAGETQYF
>TRBJ2-1|few|TRBV2|TRBD1
TGTGCCAGCAGAGACAGGGTCTCCTACAATGAGCAGTTCTTC
CASRDRVSYNEQFF
>TRBJ1-1|-|TRBV7-8|TRBD1
TGTGCCAGCAGCCGGGACAGGGTGTTTCAGGGGAGCACTGAAGCTTTCTTT
CASSRDRVFQGSTEAFF
>TRBJ1-3|-|TRBV5-4|TRBD1
TGTGCCAGCAGCTTGAGAGAGGGGGCGTTAAACACCATATATTTT
CASSLREGALNTIYF
>TRBJ1-5|-|TRBV27|TRBD1
TGTGCCAGCAGTTCGGACAGGTACAATCAGCCCCAGCATTTT
CASSSDRYNQPQHF
>TRBJ1-5|-|TRBV6-6|TRBD1
TGTGCCAGCAGTTACTCCGGGACAGGGGCAACTCAGCCCCAGCATTTT
CASSYSGTGATQPQHF
>TRBJ2-3|-|TRBV6-4|-
TGTGCCAGCAGGGACTCGTCCGGTTCAGATACGCAGTATTTT
CASRDSSGSDTQYF
>TRBJ2-1|-|TRBV5-1|-
TGCGCCAGCAGCTGGGCACTAGATCCTTTGACGAATGAGCAGTTCTTC
CASSWALDPLTNEQFF
>TRBJ1-2|once|TRBV2|TRBD1
TGTGCCAGCAGTGAGACAGGGCCCTATGGCTACACCTTC
CASSETGPYGYTF
>TRBJ1-2|-|TRBV11-2|-
TGTGCCAGCAGCTTAGGATCCGGGGGGTATGGCTACACCTTC
CASSLGSGGYGYTF